Below are 6 T cell receptor beta chains sequenced from a single sample in a study of cytomegalovirus exposure and HLA in healthy donors. PCR amplification relied on 60 Vbeta primers (plus 13 Jbeta primers). Measured with immunoSEQ multiplex PCR; TCRdb has only the in-frame clones, and not every one. The sample yields fewer than 200,000 clones, 65% to 75% seen once. Sample: PBMCs. These TCRs come from a girl aged 10 to 17 in good health and CMV-seronegative.

V usage is TRBV14 and J usage is TRBJ2-3; no reliable D call. The CDR3 is made up of 12 amino acids. Trimming left V 8 bases short and J 6 bases short, with 12 bases between. Germline CDR1 and CDR2: SGHDN and FVKESK. The CDR3 DNA sequence: TGTGCCAGCTCAAGGAGTTTGGATACGCAGTATTTT. Translated, it gives CASSRSLDTQYF.

CDR3 nucleotides: TGTGCCAGCAAGCGGCAGGTACGCTTCTACACCATATATTTT. Protein sequence: CASKRQVRFYTIYF. V and J are TRBV6-1 and TRBJ1-3; D gene ambiguous. This CDR3 spans 14 amino acids. CDR1 is MNHNS and CDR2 is SASEGT in the germline V gene. V shed 7 bases and J shed 8 bases, with 18 bases lying between them.

This clone has more than one count but fewer than ten. The chain recombines TRBV6-5 with TRBJ2-2; maybe TRBD2 (5 bases). Per germline, CDR1 MNHEY and CDR2 SVGAGI. The V end lost 2 bases, the J end lost 5 bases, and 9 bases lay between the germline ends. The CDR3 runs to 14 residues. The CDR3 loop is CASSYKGVTGELFF. CDR3 coding DNA: TGTGCCAGCAGTTACAAGGGAGTAACCGGGGAGCTGTTTTTT.

The V call is TRBV5-1, the J call TRBJ1-6; D is perhaps TRBD1 (5 bases). From germline, CDR1 is SGHRS and CDR2 YFSETQ. Trimming pared 5 bases from V and 10 bases from J, leaving 28 bases between. The CDR3 totals 18 residues. CDR3 residues: CASRDYQPGPGGESPLHF. In DNA form, the CDR3 reads TGCGCCAGCAGGGACTACCAGCCTGGACCCGGAGGGGAATCACCCCTCCACTTT.

V gene TRBV30 combines with J gene TRBJ1-1, with unresolved D. CDR1 is GTSNPN and CDR2 is SVGIG in the germline V gene (reference sequence). V was clipped by 4 bases and J by 2 bases, with 11 bases between them. CDR3 length: 13 residues. The CDR3 reads CAWTKTTNTEAFF. CDR3 DNA: TGTGCCTGGACCAAAACGACTAACACTGAAGCTTTCTTT.

This clone appeared a few times. The gene calls are TRBV2 and TRBJ1-2; 7 positions match TRBD1. In germline, CDR1 is SNHLY, CDR2 FYNNEI. The CDR3 totals 14 residues. Germline trimming cut 2 bases from V and 6 bases from J; bases unmatched to any gene: 6. CDR3 amino acids: CASSEKGGKDGYTF. CDR3 nucleotides: TGTGCCAGCAGTGAAAAAGGGGGCAAGGATGGCTACACCTTC.